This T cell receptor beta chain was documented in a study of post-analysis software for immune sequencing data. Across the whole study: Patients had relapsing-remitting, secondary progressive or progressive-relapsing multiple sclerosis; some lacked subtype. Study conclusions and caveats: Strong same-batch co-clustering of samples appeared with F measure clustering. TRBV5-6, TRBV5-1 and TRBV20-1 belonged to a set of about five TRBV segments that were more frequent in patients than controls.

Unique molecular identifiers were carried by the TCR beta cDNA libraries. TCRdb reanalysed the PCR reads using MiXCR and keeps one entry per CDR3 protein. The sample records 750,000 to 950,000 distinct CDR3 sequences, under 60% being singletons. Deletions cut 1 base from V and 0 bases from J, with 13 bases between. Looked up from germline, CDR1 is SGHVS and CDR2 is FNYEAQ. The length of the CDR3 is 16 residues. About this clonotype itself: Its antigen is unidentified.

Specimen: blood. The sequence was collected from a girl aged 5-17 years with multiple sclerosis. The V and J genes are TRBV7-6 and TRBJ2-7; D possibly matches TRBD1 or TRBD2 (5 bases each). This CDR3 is CASSLDLAGSSYEQYF. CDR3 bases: TGTGCCAGCAGCTTAGACCTAGCAGGGAGCTCCTACGAGCAGTACTTC.